Listed below are T cell receptor beta chains from one sample, sequenced in a study of blood T cell repertoires in COVID-19. The table came from immunoSEQ multiplex PCR; TCRdb's copy has only in-frame clones and leaves some out. The data hold around 300,000 clones, with around 90% observed a single time. Sequencing was carried out using PBMCs or T cells enriched from blood (not recorded which). Receptors were obtained from a woman between 35 and 50 years old who had recovered from COVID-19. Both conserved end residues are part of each CDR3. Each record gives: clone size, J gene, D gene, V gene, CDR3 DNA, CDR3 protein. The D gene is left open where the match is weak. Clone sizes are given selectively: once, few, many, or a class where the clone is expanded.

clone_size: -; j_call: TRBJ1-5; d_call: -; v_call: TRBV25-1; cdr3_nt: TGTGCCAGCAGTGACACACTTACAGGGTATCCCCAGCATTTT; cdr3_aa: CASSDTLTGYPQHF
clone_size: -; j_call: TRBJ2-2; d_call: TRBD1; v_call: TRBV5-1; cdr3_nt: TGCGCCAGCAGCCCGGGACAGGGGGCGACCGGGGAGCTGTTTTTT; cdr3_aa: CASSPGQGATGELFF
clone_size: -; j_call: TRBJ2-1; d_call: TRBD2; v_call: TRBV6-6; cdr3_nt: TGTGCCAGCAGTCCCTTGGGTAGCGGGAGTTCCTACAATGAGCAGTTCTTC; cdr3_aa: CASSPLGSGSSYNEQFF
clone_size: -; j_call: TRBJ1-1; d_call: -; v_call: TRBV5-1; cdr3_nt: TGCGCCAGCAGCCAGGGGACGGCTGGGGCTGAAGCTTTCTTT; cdr3_aa: CASSQGTAGAEAFF
clone_size: -; j_call: TRBJ2-7; d_call: TRBD2; v_call: TRBV5-8; cdr3_nt: TGTGCCAGCAGCTTGAGACTAGCGGGAGGCTACGAGCAGTACTTC; cdr3_aa: CASSLRLAGGYEQYF
clone_size: -; j_call: TRBJ1-2; d_call: -; v_call: TRBV19; cdr3_nt: TGTGCCAGTAGTTCAGGGGCTTCCTACTATGGCTACACCTTC; cdr3_aa: CASSSGASYYGYTF
clone_size: -; j_call: TRBJ1-2; d_call: -; v_call: TRBV5-1; cdr3_nt: TGCGCCAGCAGCACCGACAGCACTTATGGCTACACCTTC; cdr3_aa: CASSTDSTYGYTF
clone_size: -; j_call: TRBJ1-4; d_call: TRBD1; v_call: TRBV7-8; cdr3_nt: TGTGCCAGCAGCTCCGGGACAGTTCGGGAAAAACTGTTTTTT; cdr3_aa: CASSSGTVREKLFF
clone_size: -; j_call: TRBJ1-1; d_call: -; v_call: TRBV2; cdr3_nt: TGTGCCAGCAGTGGAGAGGTGAACACTGAAGCTTTCTTT; cdr3_aa: CASSGEVNTEAFF
clone_size: -; j_call: TRBJ1-4; d_call: -; v_call: TRBV2; cdr3_nt: TGTGCCAGCAGAGGGACTGCAACTAATGAAAAACTGTTTTTT; cdr3_aa: CASRGTATNEKLFF
clone_size: -; j_call: TRBJ1-4; d_call: -; v_call: TRBV4-1; cdr3_nt: TGCGCCAGCAGCCCAGGTGGGGGGGCTGGGGGAACTAATGAAAAACTGTTTTTT; cdr3_aa: CASSPGGGAGGTNEKLFF
clone_size: -; j_call: TRBJ2-3; d_call: TRBD2; v_call: TRBV11-2; cdr3_nt: TGTGCCAGCATCATCTCTAGCGGGGGCACAGATACGCAGTATTTT; cdr3_aa: CASIISSGGTDTQYF
clone_size: -; j_call: TRBJ2-1; d_call: TRBD2; v_call: TRBV7-8; cdr3_nt: TGTGCCAGCAGCTTAGCTATTGTCGGGACTAGCGGGAGTTCCTCCCATGAGCAGTTCTTC; cdr3_aa: CASSLAIVGTSGSSSHEQFF
clone_size: -; j_call: TRBJ2-2; d_call: -; v_call: TRBV6-5; cdr3_nt: TGTGCCACCGACCTACGGCGGGCAGACACCGGGGAGCTGTTTTTT; cdr3_aa: CATDLRRADTGELFF
clone_size: -; j_call: TRBJ2-7; d_call: -; v_call: TRBV14; cdr3_nt: TGTGCCAGCAGCCATAGAAATTCGTTAAGGGGACAAGCCTACGAGCAGTACTTC; cdr3_aa: CASSHRNSLRGQAYEQYF
clone_size: -; j_call: TRBJ1-5; d_call: TRBD1; v_call: TRBV7-8; cdr3_nt: TGTGCCAGCAGCGCCGGGACAGGGGATCAGCCCCAGCATTTT; cdr3_aa: CASSAGTGDQPQHF
clone_size: -; j_call: TRBJ2-1; d_call: -; v_call: TRBV6-6; cdr3_nt: TGTGCCAGCAGTTACTCGCGGGACAGCCTATACAATGAGCAGTTCTTC; cdr3_aa: CASSYSRDSLYNEQFF
clone_size: -; j_call: TRBJ2-7; d_call: -; v_call: TRBV7-9; cdr3_nt: TGTGCCAGCAGCTTAATTAGCGACTACTCCTACGAGCAGTACTTC; cdr3_aa: CASSLISDYSYEQYF
clone_size: -; j_call: TRBJ1-3; d_call: -; v_call: TRBV15; cdr3_nt: TGTGCCACCAGCAAAATTTCGCCGGGACACCCCCTAACCACCATATATTTT; cdr3_aa: CATSKISPGHPLTTIYF
clone_size: once; j_call: TRBJ1-1; d_call: TRBD1; v_call: TRBV6-6; cdr3_nt: TGTGCCAGCAGTTATACAGGGGGCGACACTGAAGCTTTCTTT; cdr3_aa: CASSYTGGDTEAFF
clone_size: -; j_call: TRBJ2-1; d_call: -; v_call: TRBV21-1; cdr3_nt: TGTGCCAGCAGCTCGCTAGCGAGGACGAACAATGAGCAGTTCTTC; cdr3_aa: CASSSLARTNNEQFF
clone_size: -; j_call: TRBJ1-3; d_call: TRBD1; v_call: TRBV5-1; cdr3_nt: TGCGCCAGCAGCCCACAGGGGGCATTTGGAAACACCATATATTTT; cdr3_aa: CASSPQGAFGNTIYF
clone_size: -; j_call: TRBJ2-5; d_call: TRBD2; v_call: TRBV5-1; cdr3_nt: TGCGCCAGCAGCGAAGGGACTAGCGGCCAAGAGACCCAGTACTTC; cdr3_aa: CASSEGTSGQETQYF